Listed below are T cell receptor beta chains from one sample, sequenced in a study of cytomegalovirus exposure and HLA in healthy donors. This table comes from immunoSEQ multiplex PCR, and its TCRdb copy is limited to in-frame clones, with some not included. The data show about 170,000 clones, 80% to 90% seen once. The sample consisted of PBMCs. Receptor source: a man younger than 45 in good health and CMV-seropositive. The CDR3 runs from the conserved cysteine through the conserved F or W. D genes are given only for firm matches. Size is omitted from some rows. Given values are once, few, many or a class for expanded clones.

clone size | D gene | J gene | V gene | CDR3 DNA | CDR3 protein
NA | NA | TRBJ1-1 | TRBV19 | TGTGCCAGTAGTATTAAAGTTTTGGGCGGGGGCAGCCTGAACACTGAAGCTTTCTTT | CASSIKVLGGGSLNTEAFF
NA | NA | TRBJ1-5 | TRBV30 | TGTGCCTGGAGTGCCCAGGCCAATCAGCCCCAGCATTTT | CAWSAQANQPQHF
NA | NA | TRBJ2-1 | TRBV9 | TGTGCCAGCAGCGCACCTACTTCAGGCCGCTCCTACAATGAGCAGTTCTTC | CASSAPTSGRSYNEQFF
NA | NA | TRBJ1-3 | TRBV6-4 | TGTGCCGCTCGATTTGAGGGAGGGAACTCTGGAAACACCATATATTTT | CAARFEGGNSGNTIYF
NA | TRBD1 | TRBJ2-7 | TRBV6-5 | TGTGCCAGCAGTTACTCGGGGCAGGGGGCCCACGAGCAGTACTTC | CASSYSGQGAHEQYF
once | TRBD2 | TRBJ2-1 | TRBV6-1 | TGTGCCAGCAGTGTAGGATGGACTAGCGGACAGAATGAGCAGTTCTTC | CASSVGWTSGQNEQFF
NA | NA | TRBJ1-1 | TRBV2 | TGTGCCAGCAGTGAAGAGGTAGCCGTTGGGGCTTTCTTT | CASSEEVAVGAFF
once | NA | TRBJ2-1 | TRBV7-9 | TGTGCCAGCAGCTTTCAGGCGTACTACAATGAGCAGTTCTTC | CASSFQAYYNEQFF
NA | NA | TRBJ1-1 | TRBV11-3 | TGTGCCAGCAGCTTAAAAAGCTCTGAAGCTTTCTTT | CASSLKSSEAFF
NA | TRBD1 | TRBJ2-4 | TRBV2 | TGTGCCAGCAGTCAGGGACAGGGGGCCAAAAACATTCAGTACTTC | CASSQGQGAKNIQYF
once | NA | TRBJ2-1 | TRBV28 | TGTGCCAGCAGTTCTCCGCGGGGCGCGAACAATGAGCAGTTCTTC | CASSSPRGANNEQFF
NA | TRBD1 | TRBJ2-1 | TRBV19 | TGTGCCAGTAGTACGCTCGACAGGGTCCCCTTTTACAATGAGCAGTTCTTC | CASSTLDRVPFYNEQFF
NA | NA | TRBJ1-2 | TRBV25-1 | TGTGCCAGCAGTCAGACAGGAGATATCTATGGCTACACCTTC | CASSQTGDIYGYTF
NA | NA | TRBJ1-1 | TRBV4-3 | TGCGCCAGCAGCCAACAAGATAGAGGCACTGAAGCTTTCTTT | CASSQQDRGTEAFF
NA | NA | TRBJ1-2 | TRBV5-6 | TGTGCCAGCAGCTTCATAGACTATGGCTACACCTTC | CASSFIDYGYTF
NA | NA | TRBJ2-3 | TRBV5-5 | TGTGCCAGCAGCCCCCAGAGGATCACAGATACGCAGTATTTT | CASSPQRITDTQYF
once | TRBD1 | TRBJ1-1 | TRBV10-2 | TGCGCCAGCAGGATGGGACAGGGAGCTTTCTTT | CASRMGQGAFF
NA | NA | TRBJ2-1 | TRBV7-2 | TGTGCCAGCAGCCTTAGCGCCAGGATATACAATGAGCAGTTCTTC | CASSLSARIYNEQFF
NA | TRBD1 | TRBJ2-1 | TRBV7-2 | TGTGCCAGCAGTTCCGGGACAGGGGCCTACAATGAGCAGTTCTTC | CASSSGTGAYNEQFF
NA | NA | TRBJ1-4 | TRBV10-3 | TGTGCCATCAGTGAGTCCGGCGGCCTAAATGAAAAACTGTTTTTT | CAISESGGLNEKLFF
NA | NA | TRBJ1-3 | TRBV7-8 | TGTGCCAGCAGCTTTCTGCGAGGCACGAGCTCTGGAAACACCATATATTTT | CASSFLRGTSSGNTIYF
NA | TRBD1 | TRBJ1-2 | TRBV9 | TGTGCCAGCAGCGTAGAGGGACAGGCTAAGGGTGGCTACACCTTC | CASSVEGQAKGGYTF
NA | TRBD2 | TRBJ2-5 | TRBV9 | TGTGCCAGCAGTCGTAGCATTGCGGGGGGCGAGAACCAAGAGACCCAGTACTTC | CASSRSIAGGENQETQYF
NA | NA | TRBJ2-2 | TRBV5-1 | TGCGCCAGCAGCTTGGCCGGGAAGGTCGTCGGGGAGCTGTTTTTT | CASSLAGKVVGELFF
NA | NA | TRBJ2-3 | TRBV5-1 | TGCGCCAGCAGCCCTAGGGGTCGCACAGATACGCAGTATTTT | CASSPRGRTDTQYF
NA | NA | TRBJ1-2 | TRBV15 | TGTGCCACCAGCAGAGTTCAGGTTCATGGCTACACCTTC | CATSRVQVHGYTF